This T cell receptor (beta chain) derives from a study of CD8+ T cells in alopecia areata. V was shortened by 2 bases and J by 2 bases, with 12 bases between the two germline ends. The CDR3 has 15 amino acids. Germline CDR1 and CDR2: SGHAT and FQNNGV. As for this clone: The antigen is unknown.

Described treatment: oral pan-JAK inhibitor, 5-10 mg twice daily. From PBMCs, CD4+ and CD8+ T cells were sorted. General observations from the study: Normal scalp showed lower clonality than lesional scalp, especially alopecia totalis/universalis.

Once RNA had been extracted, it was reverse transcribed into cDNA to act as the sequencing template. Some clones are missing from TCRdb's copy, which holds only in-frame ones; the method was immunoSEQ multiplex PCR. The sample lists about 210,000 clones; more than 45% were seen once. This sequence originates from a human donor with alopecia areata. The specimen was CD4+ T cells sorted from blood, collected at week 4, from a patient treated with tofacitinib. The chain employs TRBV11-2 and TRBJ1-2; the D gene is possibly TRBD1 (6 bases). CDR3 sequence (DNA): TGTGCCAGCAGCTTACAGGGGTGGGGGAACTATGGCTACACCTTC. This translates into CASSLQGWGNYGYTF. The whole variable domain, filled in from reference TRBV11-2 and TRBJ1-2, reads EAGVAQSPRYKIIEKRQSVAFWCNPISGHATLYWYQQILGQGPKLLIQFQNNGVVDDSQLPKDRFSAERLKGVDSTLKIQPAKLEDSAVYLCASSLQGWGNYGYTFGSGTRLTVV.